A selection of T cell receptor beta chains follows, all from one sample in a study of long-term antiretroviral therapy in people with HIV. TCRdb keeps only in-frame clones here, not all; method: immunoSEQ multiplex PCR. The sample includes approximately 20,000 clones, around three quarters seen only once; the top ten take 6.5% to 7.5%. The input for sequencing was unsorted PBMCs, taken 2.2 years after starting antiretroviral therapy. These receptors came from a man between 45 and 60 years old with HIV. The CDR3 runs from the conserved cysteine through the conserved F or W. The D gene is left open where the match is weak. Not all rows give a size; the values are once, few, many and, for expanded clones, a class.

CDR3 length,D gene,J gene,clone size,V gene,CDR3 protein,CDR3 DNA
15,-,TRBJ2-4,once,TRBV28,CASSFGELAKNIQYF,TGTGCCAGCAGTTTTGGGGAGTTAGCCAAAAACATTCAGTACTTC
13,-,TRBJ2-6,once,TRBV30,CAWSTAGANVLTF,TGTGCCTGGAGTACGGCTGGGGCCAACGTCCTGACTTTC
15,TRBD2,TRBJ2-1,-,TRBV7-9,CASSPTSGVSNEQFF,TGTGCCAGCAGCCCCACTAGCGGGGTTAGCAATGAGCAGTTCTTC
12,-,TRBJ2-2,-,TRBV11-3,CASGGNTGELFF,TGTGCCAGCGGGGGGAACACCGGGGAGCTGTTTTTT
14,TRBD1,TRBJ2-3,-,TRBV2,CASSEQGATDTQYF,TGTGCCAGCAGTGAACAGGGGGCGACAGATACGCAGTATTTT
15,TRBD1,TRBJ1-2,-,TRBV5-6,CASSGRDRGLYGYTF,TGTGCCAGCAGCGGCCGGGACAGGGGGCTCTATGGCTACACCTTC
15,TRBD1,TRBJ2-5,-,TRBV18,CASSPKGTGKETQYF,TGTGCCAGCTCCCCTAAAGGGACAGGGAAAGAGACCCAGTACTTC
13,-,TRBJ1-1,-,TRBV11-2,CASSPRSRTEAFF,TGTGCCAGCAGCCCTAGATCGAGAACTGAAGCTTTCTTT
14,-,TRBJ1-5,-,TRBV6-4,CASSDRGWNQPQHF,TGTGCCAGCAGTGACAGGGGATGGAATCAGCCCCAGCATTTT
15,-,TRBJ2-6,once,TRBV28,CASSLGGSGANVLTF,TGTGCCAGCAGTTTAGGGGGGTCTGGGGCCAACGTCCTGACTTTC
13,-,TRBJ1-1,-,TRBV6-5,CASSYRMNTEAFF,TGTGCCAGCAGTTACAGGATGAACACTGAAGCTTTCTTT
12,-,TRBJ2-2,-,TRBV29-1,CSARWGSGELFF,TGCAGCGCCCGATGGGGGTCGGGGGAGCTGTTTTTT
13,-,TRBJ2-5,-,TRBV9,CASSVGAQETQYF,TGTGCCAGCAGCGTAGGGGCCCAAGAGACCCAGTACTTC
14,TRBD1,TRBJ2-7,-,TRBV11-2,CASSLLQGAFEQYF,TGTGCCAGCAGCTTACTGCAGGGGGCATTCGAGCAGTACTTC
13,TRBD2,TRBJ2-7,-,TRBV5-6,CASEIAGIYEQYF,TGTGCCAGCGAGATAGCGGGGATCTACGAGCAGTACTTC
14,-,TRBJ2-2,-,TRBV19,CASSIERGAGELFF,TGTGCCAGTAGTATCGAGAGGGGGGCCGGGGAGCTGTTTTTT
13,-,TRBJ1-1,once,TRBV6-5,CASSWQLNTEAFF,TGTGCCAGCAGTTGGCAGTTGAACACTGAAGCTTTCTTT
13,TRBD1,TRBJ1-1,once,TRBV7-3,CASSLEGGQRAFF,TGTGCCAGCAGCTTAGAAGGGGGCCAGCGGGCTTTCTTT
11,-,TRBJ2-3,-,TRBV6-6,CASSLGDTQYF,TGTGCCAGCAGTTTAGGAGATACGCAGTATTTT
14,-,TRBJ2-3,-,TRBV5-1,CASSFGQWTDTQYF,TGCGCCAGCAGCTTCGGGCAATGGACAGATACGCAGTATTTT
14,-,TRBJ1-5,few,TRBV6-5,CASSPGRHNQPQHF,TGTGCCAGCAGCCCGGGGCGTCACAATCAGCCCCAGCATTTT
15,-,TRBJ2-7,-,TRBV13,CASSLQVTGTYEQYF,TGTGCCAGCAGCCTTCAGGTAACAGGGACCTACGAGCAGTACTTC
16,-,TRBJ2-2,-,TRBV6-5,CASSSTPAGNTGELFF,TGTGCCAGCAGTTCTACTCCAGCTGGGAACACCGGGGAGCTGTTTTTT
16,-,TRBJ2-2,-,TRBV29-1,CSVEDAHYANTGELFF,TGCAGCGTTGAAGATGCACATTACGCGAACACCGGGGAGCTGTTTTTT
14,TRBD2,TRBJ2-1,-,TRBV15,CATSRGGGGVEQFF,TGTGCCACCAGCAGAGGTGGCGGGGGAGTTGAGCAGTTCTTC
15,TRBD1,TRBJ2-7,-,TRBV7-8,CASSLGTGNSYEQYF,TGTGCCAGCAGCTTAGGGACAGGGAATTCCTACGAGCAGTACTTC